This TCR beta chain was identified in a study of beta chain features in type 1 diabetes. Study results and limitations: Patients with type 1 diabetes carried fewer insertions and had more deletions at their VDJ junctions. PCR might favor shorter templates, but any such skew would affect patients and controls equally.

This clone was detected a few times. What it recognizes is unknown. The germline CDR1 and CDR2 sequences are MGHDK and SYGVNS. This CDR3 comprises 16 residues. Trimming cost V 6 bases and J 6 bases; bases outside gene matches: 8. All of the isolated RNA was reverse transcribed, so expressed TCRB transcripts were sequenced. Measured with immunoSEQ multiplex PCR; TCRdb has only the in-frame clones, and not every one. The sample includes a few hundred thousand clones, around 15% seen only once; the top ten take about 0.018%. The rearrangement joins TRBV25-1 to TRBJ2-1; the match to TRBD2 covers 13 bases. Sequencing used naive CD4+ T cells from blood. The TCR originated in a woman aged 18 to 35 in good health. CDR3 DNA: TGTGCCAGCAGGAGGACTAGCGGGAGTGTGGGCAATGAGCAGTTCTTC. Translated: CASRRTSGSVGNEQFF.